The entry that follows covers one T cell receptor (beta chain) sequence. Its target is not known. The data were taken from a study of shared clonotypes between healthy human individuals. General study findings and limits: Large depth notwithstanding, sorted-subset sequencing proved incomplete by rarefaction.

Clones were sequenced by immunoSEQ multiplex PCR, and TCRdb holds only the in-frame ones, with some missing. The sample lists about 2.3 million clones; 85% to 95% were seen once. V was shortened by 5 bases and J by 5 bases, with 15 bases between the two germline ends. From germline, CDR1 is LNHDA and CDR2 SQIVND (reference sequence). The CDR3 contains 15 residues. Each donor was a Caucasian adult residing in Nashville, Tennessee. The source of this sequence is a man aged 18 to 29 in good health. Some clones in this sample may be carry-over from other donors' samples. This sequence joins TRBV19 and TRBJ2-2; TRBD1 is a possible D gene (6 bases). Sample: naive CD4+ T cells from PBMCs. Subset specified: CD45RA+ positively selected. The CDR3 loop is CASSPQGRVTGELFF. CDR3 coding DNA: TGTGCCAGTAGTCCCCAGGGGCGGGTTACCGGGGAGCTGTTTTTT.